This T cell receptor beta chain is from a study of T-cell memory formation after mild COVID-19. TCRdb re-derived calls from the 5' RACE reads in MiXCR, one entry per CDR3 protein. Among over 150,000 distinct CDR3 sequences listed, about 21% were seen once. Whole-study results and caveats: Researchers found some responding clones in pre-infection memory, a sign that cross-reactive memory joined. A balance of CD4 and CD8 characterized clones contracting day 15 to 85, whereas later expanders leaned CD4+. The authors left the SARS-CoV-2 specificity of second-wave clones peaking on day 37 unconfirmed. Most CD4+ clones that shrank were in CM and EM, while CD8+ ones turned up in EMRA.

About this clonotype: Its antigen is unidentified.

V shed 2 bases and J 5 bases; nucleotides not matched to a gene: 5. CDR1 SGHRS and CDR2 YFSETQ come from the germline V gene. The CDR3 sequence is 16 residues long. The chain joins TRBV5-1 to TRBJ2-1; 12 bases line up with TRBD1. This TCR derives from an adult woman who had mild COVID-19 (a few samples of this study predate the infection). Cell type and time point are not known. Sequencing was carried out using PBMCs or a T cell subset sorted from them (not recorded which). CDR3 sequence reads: CASSFGTGGRNNEQFF. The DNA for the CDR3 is TGCGCCAGCAGCTTCGGGACAGGGGGCCGAAACAATGAGCAGTTCTTC.